This is a list of T cell receptor beta chains from one sample in a study of CD8 T cell repertoires and HIV-1 epitope variants. Their antigen targets remain unknown. Sequencing used immunoSEQ multiplex PCR; TCRdb keeps in-frame clones, though not all of them. The sample has roughly 5,000 clones; about 67% are singletons. The sample taken for sequencing was cultured CD8+ T cells derived from PBMCs. The receptor source for this set is a male donor with HIV. CDR3s include the opening cysteine and the closing phenylalanine or tryptophan. The order of the fields is V gene, D gene, J gene, clone size, CDR3 protein, CDR3 DNA. D genes are given only for firm matches. Size tells how often a clone was seen (once, few, many) or the class of an expanded clone, and some rows leave it out.

>TRBV28|.|TRBJ1-6|few
CASSLGDSPLHF
TGTGCCAGCAGTTTAGGGGATTCACCCCTCCACTTT
>TRBV4-2|.|TRBJ2-7|.
CASSLSRDEQYF
TGTGCCAGCAGCTTGTCGAGGGACGAGCAGTACTTC
>TRBV7-3|.|TRBJ2-3|.
CASSLISATDTQYF
TGTGCCAGCAGCTTAATCAGCGCCACAGATACGCAGTATTTT
>TRBV28|.|TRBJ2-7|.
CASSLYGSYEQYF
TGTGCCAGCAGTTTATACGGCTCCTACGAGCAGTACTTC
>TRBV9|.|TRBJ1-5|.
CASNEGSNQPQHF
TGTGCCAGCAACGAAGGGAGCAATCAGCCCCAGCATTTT
>TRBV9|.|TRBJ1-2|.
CAGSVALEDNYGYTF
TGTGCCGGCAGCGTGGCTCTCGAGGACAACTATGGCTACACCTTC
>TRBV19|.|TRBJ2-2|.
CASSTGQNTGELFF
TGTGCCAGTAGTACGGGACAGAACACCGGGGAGCTGTTTTTT
>TRBV2|.|TRBJ2-1|.
CASMIGRERRFF
TGTGCCAGCATGATTGGGCGCGAACGGAGGTTCTTC
>TRBV5-6|TRBD2|TRBJ2-1|.
CASSLGTSGGWNEQFF
TGTGCCAGCAGCTTGGGGACTAGCGGAGGGTGGAATGAGCAGTTCTTC
>TRBV14|.|TRBJ1-2|.
CASSQAQGTGYTF
TGTGCCAGCAGCCAAGCACAGGGAACCGGCTACACCTTC
>TRBV7-9|TRBD1|TRBJ2-1|.
CASSLAGQGSYNEQFF
TGTGCCAGCAGCTTAGCGGGACAGGGCTCCTACAATGAGCAGTTCTTC
>TRBV7-6|TRBD2|TRBJ2-3|.
CASSLRTSGRDTQYF
TGTGCCAGCAGTCTGCGGACTAGCGGGCGGGATACGCAGTATTTT
>TRBV28|TRBD1|TRBJ2-2|.
CASSINRGGELFF
TGTGCCAGCAGTATCAACAGGGGCGGGGAGCTGTTTTTT
>TRBV27|.|TRBJ1-1|.
CASVADMNTEAFF
TGTGCCAGCGTTGCGGACATGAACACTGAAGCTTTCTTT
>TRBV5-1|.|TRBJ2-5|.
CASSEGRSSWETQYF
TGCGCCAGCAGCGAGGGACGGAGTAGTTGGGAGACCCAGTACTTC
>TRBV28|.|TRBJ2-1|.
CASSLSVYEQFF
TGTGCCAGCAGTTTATCGGTTTATGAGCAGTTCTTC
>TRBV5-1|TRBD1|TRBJ1-1|.
CASSLRQGDTEAFF
TGCGCCAGCAGCCTCAGACAGGGGGACACTGAAGCTTTCTTT
>TRBV5-8|.|TRBJ1-2|.
CASSPWPVELDYGYTF
TGTGCCAGCAGCCCTTGGCCGGTAGAATTGGACTATGGCTACACCTTC
>TRBV7-9|.|TRBJ1-1|.
CASSSGEKAYTEAFF
TGTGCCAGCAGCTCAGGGGAGAAAGCGTACACTGAAGCTTTCTTT
>TRBV6-1|TRBD1|TRBJ1-5|.
CASSLDRGMGQPQHF
TGTGCCAGCAGTCTCGACAGGGGGATGGGTCAGCCCCAGCATTTT
>TRBV28|.|TRBJ2-7|.
CASSSEAAGKTSYEQYF
TGTGCCAGCAGTTCCGAGGCGGCAGGAAAAACCTCCTACGAGCAGTACTTC
>TRBV5-5|.|TRBJ2-5|.
CASGNQGVYQETQYF
TGTGCCAGCGGGAATCAAGGGGTTTACCAAGAGACCCAGTACTTC
>TRBV10-3|.|TRBJ2-3|.
CAISESADTQYF
TGTGCCATCAGTGAGAGTGCAGATACGCAGTATTTT